This record covers a single TCR beta chain. The data were obtained in a study of T cell changes during pregnancy in multiple sclerosis. Method: immunoSEQ multiplex PCR; TCRdb's copy keeps in-frame clones and lacks some. The sample records about 120,000 clones, 93% being singletons. The specimen was peripheral blood, collected before pregnancy. The source is a female donor with multiple sclerosis, enrolled in a pregnancy study.

The DNA of the CDR3 is TGTGCCTGGAGTGCGGGGACAGGAGGACCAGATACGCAGTATTTT. This encodes CAWSAGTGGPDTQYF. This sequence joins TRBV30 and TRBJ2-3; 8 positions match TRBD1. V shed 1 base and J 4 bases; nucleotides not matched to a gene: 7. In germline, CDR1 is GTSNPN, CDR2 SVGIG (reference sequence). The CDR3 spans 15 residues.